This entry lists 25 T cell receptor beta chains sequenced from one sample in a study of blood T cell repertoires in COVID-19. Data came from immunoSEQ multiplex PCR; TCRdb stores just in-frame clones and leaves some out. The sample yields 270,000 or so clones, approximately 84% seen once. Sequenced material: peripheral blood. The receptors were sampled from a human donor with COVID-19, enrolled during active disease. The donor label of this sample is uncertain.

The chain links TRBV6-5 to TRBJ1-4, with a weak D call TRBD1 (6 bases). This CDR3 has 15 residues. V lost 7 bases to trimming and J lost 5 bases, with 17 bases between them. Germline V gives CDR1 MNHEY, CDR2 SVGAGI. The CDR3 region is CASTGAAGANEKLFF. CDR3 nucleotide sequence: TGTGCCAGCACCGGTGCGGCGGGGGCAAATGAAAAACTGTTTTTT.

This chain joins TRBV5-1 and TRBJ2-2; TRBD2 agrees at 10 bases. V lost 4 bases and J lost 7; bases outside the gene matches: 10. The CDR3 runs to 16 residues. The germline V gene has CDR1 SGHRS and CDR2 YFSETQ. In DNA, the CDR3 is TGCGCCAGCAGCCCCACTAGCGGGATTACGAGCGGGGAGCTGTTTTTT. It encodes CASSPTSGITSGELFF.

CDR3 nucleotide sequence: TGTGCCAGCAGCTCCCGCTTTACGACAGATAGCAATCAGCCCCAGCATTTT. Amino acid sequence: CASSSRFTTDSNQPQHF. The V gene is TRBV5-6, the J gene TRBJ1-5, with D perhaps matching TRBD1 (5 bases). With 3 bases removed from V and 0 bases from J, the gap between germline ends came to 16 bases. Germline CDR1 SGHDT, CDR2 YYEEEE. The CDR3 is 17 amino acids.

The chain links TRBV7-3 to TRBJ2-1, with D possibly matching TRBD1 (5 bases). V lost 4 bases to trimming and J lost 0 bases, with 10 bases between them. The CDR3 consists of 15 residues. CDR1 is SGHTA and CDR2 is FQGTGA in the germline V gene. Here the CDR3 reads CASSSGFSSYNEQFF. CDR3 nucleotide sequence: TGTGCCAGCAGCTCAGGGTTCAGCTCCTACAATGAGCAGTTCTTC.

This clone occurred a few times. CDR3 protein: CASSTGRTGIPKYTEAFF. DNA of the CDR3: TGTGCCAGCTCAACCGGACGCACAGGGATCCCCAAATACACTGAAGCTTTCTTT. This chain links TRBV18 with TRBJ1-1, with D perhaps matching TRBD1 (6 bases). The germline V gene has CDR1 KGHSH and CDR2 LQKENI. The CDR3 sequence is 18 residues long. Between the trimmed V and J ends, which lost 5 bases and 3 bases, there was a span of 25 bases.

CDR3: CASSSYQAGGNTEAFF. As DNA, the CDR3 is TGTGCCAGCAGCTCGTACCAGGCGGGGGGGAACACTGAAGCTTTCTTT. The chain uses TRBV7-6 and TRBJ1-1, with D possibly being TRBD1 (5 bases). The ends were cut back, 4 bases at V and 1 base at J, with 16 bases in the middle. CDR3 length: 16 residues. Germline values: CDR1 SGHVS, CDR2 FNYEAQ.

The chain employs TRBV24-1 and TRBJ2-1, with D perhaps TRBD1 (6 bases). CDR3 length equals 13 residues. The V gene lost 8 bases and the J gene lost 10 bases, with 17 bases spanning the gap. Germline V gives CDR1 KGHDR, CDR2 SFDVKD. The CDR3 is CATNRASSGEQFF. In DNA, the CDR3 is TGTGCCACCAACAGGGCCTCATCTGGGGAGCAGTTCTTC.

Of note for this clone: An end of the junction differs from the germline gene, which may be a read error. This chain links TRBV7-2 with TRBJ2-7, with TRBD1 identical over 7 bases. CDR3 length: 14 amino acids. Germline V gene sequence: CDR1 SGHTA, CDR2 FQGNSA. In nucleotides, the CDR3 is TGTGCCAGCAGCTTAGGTCGGCAACCGGGACAGCCCGAATTC. This codes for CASSLGRQPGQPEF.

The chain uses TRBV7-2 and TRBJ1-2, with 7 bases aligning to TRBD1. The CDR3 is made up of 14 amino acids. V shed 5 bases, J shed 1 base, and the junction held 4 bases outside the gene matches. In germline, CDR1 is SGHTA, CDR2 FQGNSA. This CDR3 is CASSEQGNNYGYTF. The CDR3 nucleotides are TGTGCCAGCAGCGAACAGGGGAATAACTATGGCTACACCTTC.

The chain is built from TRBV7-9 and TRBJ1-2; D might be TRBD1 (5 bases). The V and J ends lost 2 bases and 6 bases respectively, with 10 bases between them. This CDR3 contains 13 residues. Germline V gene sequence: CDR1 SEHNR, CDR2 FQNEAQ (reference sequence). The CDR3 nucleotides read TGTGCCAGCAGCTTACTCAGGGTAAATGGCTACACCTTC. This sequence encodes CASSLLRVNGYTF.

The genes are TRBV27 and TRBJ2-7, with D possibly being TRBD1 (6 bases). The V gene lost 2 bases and the J gene lost 3 bases, with 20 bases spanning the gap. The CDR3 contains 17 residues. The germline CDR1 and CDR2 sequences are MNHEY and SMNVEV (reference sequence). CDR3 in amino acids: CASSLRTSGTPGYEQYF. In DNA, the CDR3 is TGTGCCAGCAGTTTACGAACCTCCGGGACACCGGGCTACGAGCAGTACTTC.

The chain recombines TRBV29-1 with TRBJ1-1; 7 bases are shared with TRBD1. The germline V gene encodes CDR1 SQVTM and CDR2 ANQGSEA. The CDR3 covers 14 residues. Trimming took 6 bases from V and 5 from J; bases not matched to a gene: 12. The CDR3: CSVQTTGVRTEAFF. CDR3 DNA sequence: TGCAGCGTGCAAACCACAGGGGTCCGGACTGAAGCTTTCTTT.

This chain links TRBV2 with TRBJ2-1; the D gene is possibly TRBD2 (6 bases). The CDR3 is 10 amino acids. Germline V gives CDR1 SNHLY, CDR2 FYNNEI. Trimming took off 9 bases at V and 10 bases at J, with 10 bases between the two ends. In DNA, the CDR3 is TGTGCCAGTGGGGAGGCGGAGCAGTTCTTC. Its translation is CASGEAEQFF.

The CDR3 bases are TGTGCCAGCAGCGTAGGGCAGGGCGGCTACTACGAGCAGTACTTC. As protein: CASSVGQGGYYEQYF. J is TRBJ2-7 and V is TRBV9, with D tentatively TRBD1 (5 bases). Per the germline V gene, CDR1 is SGDLS and CDR2 is YYNGEE. This CDR3 is built from 15 residues. Trimming cost V 0 bases and J 3 bases, with 13 bases left between them.

This clone was seen a single time. The chain recombines TRBV3-1 (or the pseudogene TRBV3-2) with TRBJ2-7; the D gene is possibly TRBD1 (5 bases). CDR1 is LGHDT, CDR2 YNNKEL, per germline (reference sequence). Trimming took off 2 bases at V and 3 bases at J, with 11 bases between the two ends. CDR3 length: 14 residues. The CDR3 DNA reads TGTGCCAGCAGCCAAAAGCGCAGGGTCTACGAGCAGTACTTC. Translation: CASSQKRRVYEQYF.

The V call is TRBV23-1, the J call TRBJ2-2; tentatively, D is TRBD1 (6 bases). TRBV23-1 is marked as an open reading frame, function uncertain. CDR3 length: 16 amino acids. V gave up 9 bases and J gave up 6 bases, with 23 bases separating them. The CDR3 nucleotides read TGCGCCAGGGTGTCACACGGGGACACCAATCCCGGGGAGCTGTTTTTT. It translates to CARVSHGDTNPGELFF.

V gene TRBV3-1 (or the pseudogene TRBV3-2) combines with J gene TRBJ2-3; 15 bases map to TRBD2. The CDR3 extends over 19 amino acids. Germline V gene lookup returns CDR1 LGHDT and CDR2 YNNKEL (reference sequence). The V segment lost 4 bases and the J segment 1 base; nucleotides outside the gene matches: 9. The DNA for the CDR3 is TGTGCCAGCAGCCCGAAAGGACTAGCGGGAGGGCGTCGCACAGATACGCAGTATTTT. It translates to CASSPKGLAGGRRTDTQYF.

CDR3 loop: CASSLGGRGTDTQYF. CDR3 coding DNA: TGTGCCAGCAGCTTAGGCGGGAGGGGAACAGATACGCAGTATTTT. V and J are TRBV7-2 and TRBJ2-3, with 9 nucleotides matching TRBD2. The CDR3 runs 15 residues. Looked up from germline, CDR1 is SGHTA and CDR2 is FQGNSA. The ends lost 1 base at V and 3 bases at J; junction bases unmatched: 2.

The chain carries TRBV5-1 and TRBJ1-2; maybe TRBD1 (5 bases). With 4 bases removed from V and 2 bases from J, the gap between germline ends came to 18 bases. CDR3 length: 16 residues. The V gene's germline CDR1 is SGHRS and CDR2 YFSETQ. In nucleotides, the CDR3 is TGCGCCAGCAGCCAGCGGGCGGAGACAGCCAACTATGGCTACACCTTC. Translated, it gives CASSQRAETANYGYTF.

The rearrangement uses TRBV28 and TRBJ1-2; TRBD1 is a possible D gene (6 bases). CDR1 and CDR2 (germline): MDHEN, SYDVKM. V was pared by 10 bases and J by 0 bases, with 21 bases between. CDR3 length equals 16 residues. As DNA, the CDR3 is TGTGCCACCACTTTCCAGGGACACCCGACTAACTATGGCTACACCTTC. This sequence encodes CATTFQGHPTNYGYTF.

This chain links TRBV5-8 with TRBJ2-7, with TRBD1 identical over 8 bases. V was pared by 7 bases and J by 7 bases, with 10 bases of the junction left unmatched. The CDR3 runs to 13 residues. The V gene's germline CDR1 is SGHTS and CDR2 YDEGEE. The CDR3 is CASRGRGLAEQYF. The CDR3 DNA sequence: TGTGCCAGCCGAGGCAGGGGGCTTGCGGAGCAGTACTTC.

In this sample, this clone turned up once. The V and J genes are TRBV19 and TRBJ2-2; 10 nucleotides align to TRBD1. The V segment lost 9 bases and the J segment 3 bases; nucleotides outside the gene matches: 16. Germline-derived CDR1 and CDR2 are LNHDA and SQIVND (reference sequence). The CDR3 sequence is 18 residues long. This CDR3 reads CASYPGQGILGDTGELFF. CDR3 coding DNA: TGTGCCAGCTATCCGGGACAGGGGATCCTGGGAGACACCGGGGAGCTGTTTTTT.

V is TRBV9 and J is TRBJ1-1; 10 nucleotides agree with TRBD1. The CDR3 consists of 18 residues. J gave up 7 bases and V 4 bases, and 19 bases lay outside the gene matches. Germline CDR1 is SGDLS and CDR2 is YYNGEE. The CDR3 DNA follows: TGTGCCAGCAGCTACAGACAGGGGGCGCCAGGGGTCGGTGATGAAGCTTTCTTT. Translation gives CASSYRQGAPGVGDEAFF.

The rearrangement joins TRBV18 to TRBJ1-5; TRBD1 matches at 8 bases. J lost 6 bases, V lost 3 bases, and 7 bases had no gene match. The CDR3 sequence is 15 residues long. CDR1 is KGHSH and CDR2 is LQKENI in the germline V gene. The CDR3 sequence: CASSPGTGLGQPQHF. CDR3 in DNA: TGTGCCAGCTCACCCGGGACAGGTCTTGGTCAGCCCCAGCATTTT.

The sample holds a few counts of this clone. This chain's CDR3 is CASSSGGLYGYTF. The CDR3 coding sequence is TGTGCCAGCAGTTCAGGGGGACTCTATGGCTACACCTTC. The V call is TRBV28, the J call TRBJ1-2; 7 bases map to TRBD1. The CDR3 length is 13 residues. V trimming: 4 bases; J trimming: 4 bases; junction bases outside the gene matches: 3. Per the germline V gene, CDR1 is MDHEN and CDR2 is SYDVKM.